The 10 T cell receptor beta chains below were found in one sample sequenced in a study of cytomegalovirus exposure and HLA in healthy donors listed by TCRdb under 2017. Libraries came from the immunoSEQ multiplex PCR assay. The multiplex PCR relied on a mix of 60 forward primers for TCR Vbeta segments and 13 reverse primers for TCR Jbeta segments. TCRdb mirrors the immuneACCESS table, restricted to in-frame sequences. Some clones are absent from its copies; in checked studies, under half trace to an unresolved V gene, and the reason for the others is unknown. The sample's table covers tens of thousands of clones. Approximately 3.9% of the sample lies in the top ten. The sample consisted of PBMCs. The origin of the receptors is a female donor in good health and CMV-seropositive.

J is TRBJ2-7 and V is TRBV11-2, with 7 bases aligning to TRBD2. Germline lookup yields CDR1 SGHAT and CDR2 FQNNGV. V lost 8 bases to trimming and J lost 9 bases; unmatched junction nucleotides: 4. The length of the CDR3 is 10 residues. CDR3 protein: CASAGDGQYF. In DNA, the CDR3 is TGTGCCAGCGCGGGAGACGGGCAGTACTTC.

The gene calls are TRBV5-4 and TRBJ2-5; D possibly corresponds to TRBD1 (6 bases). Trimming cost V 3 bases and J 6 bases, with 15 bases left between them. Germline assignment: CDR1 SGHNT and CDR2 YYREEE (reference sequence). The CDR3 has 14 amino acids. DNA for the CDR3: TGTGCCAGCAGCTCTCGACAGGCTCAACAGACCCAGTACTTC. Residues: CASSSRQAQQTQYF.

The chain is built from TRBV18 and TRBJ2-7; D perhaps matches TRBD2 (6 bases). This CDR3 comprises 14 residues. V gave up 3 bases and J gave up 3 bases, with 12 bases separating them. Germline V gives CDR1 KGHSH, CDR2 LQKENI. The CDR3 nucleotides are TGTGCCAGCTCACCTCTGGGACTCGACTACGAGCAGTACTTC. As protein: CASSPLGLDYEQYF.

The J gene is TRBJ2-7, the V gene TRBV18; 8 positions agree with TRBD2. The germline V gene encodes CDR1 KGHSH and CDR2 LQKENI. The CDR3 is 14 amino acids. The V gene end was trimmed by 2 bases and the J gene end by 5 bases; junction bases not matched to a gene: 5. CDR3 sequence reads: CASSPWGTRNEQYF. The CDR3, as DNA: TGTGCCAGCTCACCATGGGGGACTAGAAACGAGCAGTACTTC. The variable domain in full, with the rest retrieved from reference TRBV18 and TRBJ2-7, is NAGVMQNPRHLVRRRGQEARLRCSPMKGHSHVYWYRQLPEEGLKFMVYLQKENIIDESGMPKERFSAEFPKEGPSILRIQQVVRGDSAAYFCASSPWGTRNEQYFGPGTRLTVT.

The V gene is TRBV18, the J gene TRBJ1-6; 8 bases line up with TRBD1. CDR3 length equals 15 residues. Germline V gene sequence: CDR1 KGHSH, CDR2 LQKENI. Trimming removed 4 bases from V and 8 bases from J; junction bases left unmatched: 7. CDR3 in amino acids: CASSRDRGGDSPLHF. The CDR3 nucleotides read TGTGCCAGCTCACGAGACAGGGGAGGGGATTCACCCCTCCACTTT.

This chain uses TRBV5-6 with TRBJ2-1; a weak D match, TRBD1 (6 bases). This CDR3 region has 15 residues. V was shortened by 3 bases and J by 3 bases, with 13 bases between the two germline ends. CDR1 is SGHDT and CDR2 is YYEEEE in the germline V gene. CDR3: CASSYDEGVYNEQFF. DNA for the CDR3: TGTGCCAGCAGCTATGACGAGGGGGTCTACAATGAGCAGTTCTTC.

CDR3 in amino acids: CATSRRGSSYEQYF. Here the CDR3 DNA reads TGTGCCACCAGCAGGAGGGGGTCCTCCTACGAGCAGTACTTC. The genes are TRBV15 and TRBJ2-7, with a possible D match to TRBD1 (6 bases). V lost 3 bases to trimming and J lost 0 bases, with 9 bases between them. CDR1 and CDR2 from the germline V gene are LNHNV and YYDKDF (reference sequence). The CDR3 is 14 amino acids.

The rearrangement joins TRBV27 to TRBJ2-7; D uncertain. V was pared by 6 bases and J by 2 bases, with 14 bases between. Germline V gene sequence: CDR1 MNHEY, CDR2 SMNVEV (reference sequence). The CDR3 has 14 residues. The CDR3 region has the DNA TGTGCCAGCAGCCTCGCCGGGTCGACCTACGAGCAGTACTTC. It yields the protein CASSLAGSTYEQYF.

This chain connects TRBV4-3 to TRBJ1-2; no definite D call. The CDR3 length is 16 residues. The germline V and J ends were trimmed by 0 bases and 8 bases, with 19 bases remaining between them. Germline V gene lookup returns CDR1 LGHNA and CDR2 YSLEER. The DNA of the CDR3 is TGCGCCAGCAGCCAAGAGGTCCGGCAGGCCCTAAGCGGCTACACCTTC. Amino acid sequence: CASSQEVRQALSGYTF.

The chain employs TRBV19 and TRBJ1-1; 10 nucleotides align to TRBD1. Losses at the gene ends were 6 bases for V and 0 bases for J; bases not matched to a gene: 10. From germline, CDR1 is LNHDA and CDR2 SQIVND (reference sequence). The CDR3 has 17 amino acids. As DNA, the CDR3 is TGTGCCAGTAGGGCCGACAGGGGGCCCTGGTTGAACACTGAAGCTTTCTTT. It is translated as CASRADRGPWLNTEAFF.